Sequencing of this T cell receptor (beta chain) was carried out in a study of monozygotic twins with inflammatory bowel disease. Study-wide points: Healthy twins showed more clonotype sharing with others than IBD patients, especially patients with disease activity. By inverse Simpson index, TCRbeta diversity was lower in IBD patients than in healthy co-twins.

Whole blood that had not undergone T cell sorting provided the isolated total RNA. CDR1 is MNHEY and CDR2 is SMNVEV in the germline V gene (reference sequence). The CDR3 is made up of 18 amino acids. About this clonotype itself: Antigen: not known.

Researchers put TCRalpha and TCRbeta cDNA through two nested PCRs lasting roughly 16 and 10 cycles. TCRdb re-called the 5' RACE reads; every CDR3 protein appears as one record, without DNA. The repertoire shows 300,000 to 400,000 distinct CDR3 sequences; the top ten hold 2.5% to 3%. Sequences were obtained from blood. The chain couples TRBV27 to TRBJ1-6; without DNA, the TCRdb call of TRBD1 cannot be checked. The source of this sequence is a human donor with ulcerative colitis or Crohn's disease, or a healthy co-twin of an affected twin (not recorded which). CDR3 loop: CASSPQGHAYGLNSPLHF.